This T cell receptor (beta chain) derives from a study of T cells after yellow fever vaccination. Study information: Low-cell-number fractions were prepared with SMART-Seq v4 Ultra Low Input. The study's findings and limits: Compared with primary, the secondary response was weaker and peaked at day 5, not 15. The study re-detected most primary-vaccination clones after the booster (around 96% CD4, 85% to 90% CD8).

It was through 5'RACE template switching that TCR cDNA was made, with a universal primer site and UMIs added. Via MiXCR, TCRdb re-called the 5' RACE reads, giving one row per CDR3 protein. The table shows more than 450,000 distinct CDR3 sequences, with 21% occurring only once. V was trimmed by 4 bases and J by 2 bases, leaving 13 bases between them. The CDR3 is made up of 15 amino acids. Germline CDR1 SGHTA, CDR2 FQGNSA. This clonotype was seen only a few times. Its cognate antigen is unknown. J is TRBJ2-3 and V is TRBV7-2; D may be TRBD1 (6 bases). The sample consisted of PBMCs, taken roughly 20 days after the first yellow fever vaccination. This TCR was sampled from a man between 18 and 35 years old who received the YFV17D yellow fever vaccine. CDR3 protein: CASSSTGQVTDTQYF. The CDR3 bases are TGTGCCAGCAGCTCAACAGGGCAAGTCACAGATACGCAGTATTTT.